This T cell receptor beta chain is from a study of response to subunit inactivated influenza vaccine. The germline V and J ends were trimmed by 6 bases and 4 bases, with 13 bases remaining between them. The CDR3 runs to 14 residues. TCRdb passed the RT-PCR reads through MiXCR, listing each CDR3 protein once. The sample includes 500,000 to 600,000 distinct CDR3 sequences, 6.5% to 8% of them seen just once. With respect to this clonotype: Antigen unknown. The CDR3 carries no conserved terminal phenylalanine or tryptophan, so it likely arises from a read error.

General study results and limits: Authors suggested few new T cells are recruited by each seasonal influenza vaccination.

The sample consisted of PBMCs from blood, taken 23 months after vaccination. The TCR originated in a man aged 45 to 75 who received an inactivated influenza vaccine. This sequence joins TRBV12-3 or TRBV12-4 and TRBJ2-1; D uncertain. The CDR3 sequence: CASSAVSAYNEQFL. The CDR3, as DNA: TGTGCCAGCAGCGCCGTCTCGGCTTACAATGAGCAGTTCCTC.